The clone carrying this T cell receptor (beta chain) was counted a single time. CDR3 size: 13 residues. V lost 4 bases and J 5 bases, leaving 9 bases between the germline ends. CDR1 is MNHEY and CDR2 is SVGAGI in the germline V gene. This sample stems from a study of cytotoxic CD8 clonotypes in ibrutinib-treated CLL. At the level of the study: Of the patients, 11 were relapsed/refractory, roughly 15 treatment-naive and 17 to 18 IGHV unmutated.

Produced via immunoSEQ multiplex PCR; TCRdb's table is partial and in-frame only. This table holds around 200,000 clones, approximately 70% found once. This sequence originates from a human donor with chronic lymphocytic leukemia. This sequence joins TRBV6-5 and TRBJ2-1; D is unclear. Here the sequenced sample was PBMCs, taken after 12 months of ibrutinib treatment. In DNA, the CDR3 is TGTGCCAGCAGTTCTCTGATCCACAATGAGCAGTTCTTC. Amino acids: CASSSLIHNEQFF.